This T cell receptor beta chain was retrieved from a study of vaccination and CD4 T cells after COVID-19. Looking at the study overall: Overlapping spike peptides from SARS-CoV-2, HCoV-NL63, HCoV-OC43 and HCoV-229E served to stimulate the cells. Cultures designated as controls were supplied with a CEFX pool, an HIV-1 Nef pool, or no peptide.

Specified treatment: roughly 11-day PBMC culture with coronavirus spike peptide pools or control peptides (ViraFEST assay). With peptide pools, ViraFEST first expanded antigen-specific T cells and afterwards sequenced their TCRs. With respect to this clonotype: The antigen remains undetermined.

CD4+ T cells that had been cultured provided DNA sequenced with the Oncomine TCR Beta short-read assay. Genomic DNA from cultured CD4+ T cells was extracted. In TCRdb, the PCR reads were re-called with MiXCR into one record per CDR3 protein. The sample carries approximately 13,000 distinct CDR3 sequences, approximately 52% recorded once. The clonotype originates from a human donor who had recovered from COVID-19. The sequencing input was CD4+ T cells from blood, cultured in vitro.

CDR3 sequence (DNA): TGTGCCAGCAGTACGGTGAATTCACCCCTCCACTTT. It specifies CASSTVNSPLHF. The chain links TRBV7-6 to TRBJ1-6; D uncertain. The CDR3 contains 12 residues. CDR1 and CDR2 (germline): SGHVS, FNYEAQ. Trimming left V 6 bases short and J 7 bases short, with 7 bases between.